This T cell receptor (beta chain) is from a study of blood T cell repertoires in COVID-19. Turning to the study itself: Collection of acute and convalescent COVID-19 samples took place in the United States, Italy and Spain.

The germline gives CDR1 MNHEY, CDR2 SVGAGI. The CDR3 covers 16 residues. Trimming stripped 4 bases from V and 1 base from J, with 16 bases between. In the source study's methods: How many nucleated cells were present was estimated from reference gene primer amplification. Sequencing was performed with immunoSEQ multiplex PCR; in TCRdb, only in-frame clones are kept and a portion is missing. The D gene and trimming were derived from the DNA, and the V and J assignments and clone size from that table. Counted here are approximately 25,000 clones, around 72% occurring once; the ten biggest clones make up approximately 45%.

The V and J genes are TRBV6-5 and TRBJ1-1; D gene ambiguous. The sequenced material came from peripheral blood. The receptor's source is an elderly woman with acute or convalescent COVID-19. For the CDR3, the DNA is TGTGCCAGCAGTTTATACTTTAATAGACAGAACACTGAAGCTTTCTTT. Translation gives CASSLYFNRQNTEAFF.